One and the same sample provided the 13 T cell receptor beta chains below, sequenced in a study of shared clonotypes between healthy human individuals. The table came from immunoSEQ multiplex PCR; TCRdb's copy has only in-frame clones and leaves some out. The sample shows 950,000 to 1,300,000 clones, roughly 80% of them seen only once. The sequencing input was memory CD4+ T cells sorted from blood. The subset denotes: CD45RA-negative fraction. The receptors stem from a man in his late teens or twenties in good health.

The chain is built from TRBV18 and TRBJ2-5; TRBD2 aligns across 7 bases. V gave up 4 bases and J gave up 5 bases; unmatched junction bases: 13. The germline V gene encodes CDR1 KGHSH and CDR2 LQKENI. The CDR3 runs to 16 residues. The CDR3 DNA reads TGTGCCAGCTCACGGGTCCAGGCGGGAGCCGGGGAGACCCAGTACTTC. Translating gives CASSRVQAGAGETQYF. The full variable domain, rest sourced from reference TRBV18 and TRBJ2-5, is NAGVMQNPRHLVRRRGQEARLRCSPMKGHSHVYWYRQLPEEGLKFMVYLQKENIIDESGMPKERFSAEFPKEGPSILRIQQVVRGDSAAYFCASSRVQAGAGETQYFGPGTRLLVL.

This rearrangement joins TRBV19 to TRBJ1-2; D may be TRBD1 (5 bases). V was clipped by 5 bases and J by 3 bases, with 19 bases between them. Germline CDR1 is LNHDA and CDR2 is SQIVND (reference sequence). The CDR3 has 16 residues. This CDR3 reads CASSDKEASGHYGYTF. CDR3 in DNA: TGTGCCAGTAGTGATAAGGAGGCGTCAGGGCACTATGGCTACACCTTC.

This clone was seen a single time. V and J are TRBV7-2 and TRBJ2-1; D is unresolved. Trimming took 1 base from V and 10 from J, leaving 14 bases between them. The germline gives CDR1 SGHTA, CDR2 FQGNSA. CDR3 length equals 14 residues. The DNA of the CDR3 is TGTGCCAGCAGCTTAGAGCCCAGTCTGAGGGAGCAGTTCTTC. It codes for CASSLEPSLREQFF.

The chain is built from TRBV30 and TRBJ2-5, with 7 bases that match TRBD2. The J call could be wrong; TRBJ2-7 is a better fit for the DNA end. The CDR3 sequence is 14 residues long. CDR1 GTSNPN and CDR2 SVGIG come from the germline V gene (reference sequence). The CDR3 protein is CAWSVVTSSHEQYF. The CDR3, as DNA: TGTGCCTGGAGTGTTGTGACTAGCAGCCACGAGCAGTACTTC.

A single count supports this clone. This CDR3 is CASSPGSFRFGETQYF. The CDR3 DNA sequence: TGTGCCAGCAGCCCAGGGTCTTTTAGATTCGGGGAGACCCAGTACTTC. The chain joins TRBV5-6 to TRBJ2-5, with D perhaps matching TRBD1 (5 bases). V lost 4 bases and J 5 bases, leaving 21 bases between the germline ends. Germline CDR1 and CDR2: SGHDT and YYEEEE. CDR3 size: 16 residues.

Of note for this clone: The same CDR3 also results from other DNA sequences found in this sample. This chain links TRBV5-4 with TRBJ1-1; TRBD1 matches at 8 bases. With V trimmed by 4 bases and J by 4 bases, 6 bases remained unmatched. Germline V gives CDR1 SGHNT, CDR2 YYREEE (reference sequence). The CDR3 length is 14 residues. The CDR3 DNA is TGTGCCAGCAGCCCGCGACAGGGGAGCACTGAAGCTTTCTTT. Translating it yields CASSPRQGSTEAFF. The variable domain in full, with the rest retrieved from reference TRBV5-4 and TRBJ1-1, is ETGVTQSPTHLIKTRGQQVTLRCSSQSGHNTVSWYQQALGQGPQFIFQYYREEENGRGNFPPRFSGLQFPNYSSELNVNALELDDSALYLCASSPRQGSTEAFFGQGTRLTVV.

V and J are TRBV7-2 and TRBJ2-1, with a possible D match to TRBD2 (6 bases). The germline CDR1 and CDR2 sequences are SGHTA and FQGNSA. The length of the CDR3 is 14 residues. The V end was cut by 4 bases, the J end by 7 bases, with 14 bases between. The chain's CDR3 is CASSSRAGSNEQFF. The CDR3 region has the DNA TGTGCCAGCAGCTCCAGAGCGGGCAGTAATGAGCAGTTCTTC.

This clone appeared once. The J gene is TRBJ2-7, the V gene TRBV5-1; no clear D. The CDR3 is 13 residues long. Germline V CDR1 and CDR2: SGHRS, YFSETQ. Trimming removed 0 bases at V and 10 bases at J, with 14 bases between. The CDR3 nucleotides read TGCGCCAGCAGCTTGGAGGTGGGGAAACGACAGTACTTC. Translated: CASSLEVGKRQYF.

Only a few counts were recorded for this clone. The gene calls are TRBV2 and TRBJ2-2; D unresolved. Trimming cost V 1 base and J 3 bases, with 6 bases left between them. The CDR3 is made up of 14 amino acids. CDR1 SNHLY and CDR2 FYNNEI come from the germline V gene. CDR3 sequence: CASSEGLYTGELFF. As DNA, the CDR3 is TGTGCCAGCAGTGAAGGGCTTTACACCGGGGAGCTGTTTTTT.

This clone occurred a few times. The CDR3 here is CASSPQGGFGSPLHF. In DNA, the CDR3 is TGTGCCAGCAGCCCACAGGGAGGGTTCGGTTCACCCCTCCACTTT. This chain joins TRBV5-6 and TRBJ1-6, with D maybe TRBD1 (6 bases). The CDR3 is made up of 15 amino acids. Germline V CDR1 and CDR2: SGHDT, YYEEEE. V lost 4 bases and J lost 9, with 17 bases in between.

The chain joins TRBV7-2 to TRBJ2-3; a weak D match, TRBD1 (5 bases). This CDR3 spans 13 amino acids. Germline V CDR1 and CDR2: SGHTA, FQGNSA. V was pared by 6 bases and J by 0 bases, with 7 bases between. As DNA, the CDR3 is TGTGCCAGCAGGGCAGGGAGCACAGATACGCAGTATTTT. Amino acids: CASRAGSTDTQYF.

The gene calls are TRBV2 and TRBJ2-3; D gene ambiguous. This CDR3 is 11 amino acids long. The germline CDR1 and CDR2 sequences are SNHLY and FYNNEI. The V and J ends lost 8 bases and 2 bases respectively, with 5 bases between them. The CDR3 reads CASRYTDTQYF. Here the CDR3 DNA reads TGTGCCAGCCGATACACAGATACGCAGTATTTT.

This clone has a single count. A far larger clone is a single base away, which makes a read error likely. Other DNA sequences in this sample translate to the same CDR3. The chain couples TRBV30 to TRBJ1-1; the match to TRBD1 covers 7 bases. Unmatched junction bases numbered 3, after V lost 4 bases and J lost 1 base. Germline V gene sequence: CDR1 GTSNPN, CDR2 SVGIG (reference sequence). The CDR3 is 13 amino acids. The CDR3 protein is CAWNQGGNTEAFF. The CDR3 DNA reads TGTGCCTGGAATCAGGGGGGGAACACTGAAGCTTTCTTT.